This TCR beta chain was documented in a study of T cells after yellow fever vaccination (dated by TCRdb to between 2018 and 2021). With respect to the entire study: The SMART-Seq v4 Ultra Low Input RNA kit was used to prepare libraries from fractions with low cell numbers. Bulk PBMC replicates and cell subsets were isolated from blood drawn at multiple timepoints before and after both primary and secondary immunization. The cohort comprised two healthy male donors, one aged 18 to 29 and one aged 30 to 40 years. To track T-cell clones before and after primary and booster YFV17D yellow fever vaccination, bulk TCR alpha and beta repertoires were sequenced longitudinally.

Broader findings and caveats from the paper: The secondary T-cell response was found to be weaker but faster than the primary response, with a peak reached on day 5 rather than on day 15. A small share of clonotypes was detected in both CD4 and CD8 compartments, with the overlap likely arising from convergent recombination. Because abundant contaminating clonotypes from the bulk population could be contained in FACS-sorted repertoires, computational filtering was required. Most clones expanded after primary vaccination were re-detected after the booster (almost 98% of CD4 and roughly 85% of CD8), suggesting broad memory maintenance. Because only two donors were included in the study, the extent to which the findings can be generalized is limited.

The trim is 5 bases for V and 10 bases for J, with a gap of 11 bases between the germline ends. The CDR3 spans 12 residues, from the cysteine through the phenylalanine. CDR3 DNA is the only sequence kept; it has 36 bases, read in frame from the first base. CDR1 and CDR2, looked up from the germline V gene, are MDHEN and SYDVKM. The treatment or condition label for this specimen denotes: live attenuated yellow fever vaccine strain. PBMCs were isolated from peripheral blood using a standard Ficoll-Paque protocol. CD4 and CD8 T-cell fractions were isolated with Dynabeads CD4 and CD8 positive selection kits. TriZol was used to extract RNA from bulk PBMCs, CD4 and CD8 fractions, and dextramer-positive and dextramer-negative fractions. This clonotype was seen more than once but under ten times. Its antigen is still unknown. No much larger clone is present one base from it, and per-base qualities are unavailable.

TCR cDNA was made using 5'RACE template switching, a step that added a universal primer site and unique molecular identifiers. cDNA synthesis was primed from both the TCR alpha and TCR beta constant segments. Library amplification involved two PCR steps, and the second step added sample barcodes and sequencing adapters. Libraries were sequenced on Illumina HiSeq 2500 (2x100 bp) or NovaSeq (2x150 bp). On the authors' methods: Reads were demultiplexed and collapsed into UMI consensus sequences with MIGEC, and V(D)J alignment was performed with MiXCR. Using edgeR on replicate PBMC samples, clonotypes were called vaccine-responding if FDR was below 0.01 and the log2 fold change was above 5 up to day 15. Each bulk clonotype received a CD4 or CD8 identity based on whether the sequenced CD4 or CD8 repertoire contained that clonotype at higher abundance. TCRdb redid the processing of the public reads, applying fastp at Q25 and MiXCR, and retained in-frame beta chains. Rows are unified per CDR3 protein, each entry keeping the most common DNA and genes. None of the V and J calls come from the authors' own analysis; TCRdb made them. For this sample there are about 160,000 distinct CDR3 sequences; 6% to 7.5% appear just once. The top ten clones comprise 2.5% to 3% of the sample.

The receptor's source is a man aged 18 to 30 who received the YFV17D yellow fever vaccine. This chain is built from TRBV28 and TRBJ2-2, with the D assignment possibly TRBD1 or TRBD2, given 5 matching bases for each. The sequences come from CD4+ T cells sorted from PBMCs, collected less than 6 days after the first yellow fever vaccination. The bases read TGTGCCAGCAGTGGCGACGGGGCGGAGCTGTTTTTT. This codes for CASSGDGAELFF.